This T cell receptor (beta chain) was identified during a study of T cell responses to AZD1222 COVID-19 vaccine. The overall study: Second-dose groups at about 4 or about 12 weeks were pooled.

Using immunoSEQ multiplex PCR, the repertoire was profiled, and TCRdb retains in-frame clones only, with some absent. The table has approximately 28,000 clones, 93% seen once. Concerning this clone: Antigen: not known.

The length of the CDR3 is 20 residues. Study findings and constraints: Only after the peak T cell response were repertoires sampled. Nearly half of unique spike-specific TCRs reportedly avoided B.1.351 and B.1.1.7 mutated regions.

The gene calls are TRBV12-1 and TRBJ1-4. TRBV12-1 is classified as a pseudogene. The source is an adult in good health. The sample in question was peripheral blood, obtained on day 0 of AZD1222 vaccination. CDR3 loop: CASSEPHPPRCFGTNEKLFF. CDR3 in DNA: TGTGCCAGCAGCGAACCACATCCCCCTAGGTGTTTTGGAACTAATGAAAAACTGTTTTTT.